This TCR beta chain comes out of a study of blood T cell repertoires in COVID-19. Overall study context: Some COVID-19 samples were acute and others convalescent; all came from the United States, Italy and Spain. The cDNA or gDNA used as material had been derived from T cells, B-cell-depleted T cells, or PBMCs.

Trimming cost V 4 bases and J 10 bases; bases outside gene matches: 7. The CDR3 sequence is 14 residues long. Germline lookup yields CDR1 SGDLS and CDR2 YYNGEE. Per the original methods: The authors estimated nucleated cell counts from reference gene primer amplification. Assay used: immunoSEQ multiplex PCR; TCRdb lists only in-frame clones, some missing. The V and J calls and clone size are taken from that table; D and trimming were inferred from the DNA. The data show about 77,000 clones, more than 80% seen once. This TCR was sampled from an older woman with acute or convalescent COVID-19. J is TRBJ1-6 and V is TRBV9, with 8 bases lining up with TRBD1. Material for sequencing was peripheral blood. In DNA, the CDR3 is TGTGCCAGCAGCCCAACAGGGGGTAGGTCACCCCTCCACTTT. Its protein is CASSPTGGRSPLHF.